These T cell receptor beta chains were read from a single sample in a study of TIL therapy for anti-PD-1-resistant metastatic lung cancer. Sequenced by immunoSEQ multiplex PCR; TCRdb stores in-frame clones only, minus some. The data hold about 52,000 clones, with 79% observed a single time. Source: blood, taken at baseline. All receptors come from a woman between 30 and 79 years old with non-small cell lung cancer. CDR3s include the opening cysteine and the closing phenylalanine or tryptophan. A D gene is named only where the DNA matches it firmly. Not all rows give a size; the values are once, few, many and, for expanded clones, a class.

clone size: -
V gene: TRBV7-6
J gene: TRBJ2-3
D gene: TRBD2
CDR3 protein: CAIPPSGVSDTQYF
CDR3 DNA: TGTGCCATCCCACCTAGCGGGGTTTCAGATACGCAGTATTTT

clone size: -
V gene: TRBV9
J gene: TRBJ1-4
D gene: -
CDR3 protein: CASSARQANEKLFF
CDR3 DNA: TGTGCCAGCAGCGCCCGACAGGCTAATGAAAAACTGTTTTTT

clone size: -
V gene: TRBV5-1
J gene: TRBJ1-4
D gene: -
CDR3 protein: CASSLPVYGSNEKLFF
CDR3 DNA: TGCGCCAGCAGCTTGCCTGTCTACGGGAGTAATGAAAAACTGTTTTTT

clone size: -
V gene: TRBV5-4
J gene: TRBJ2-2
D gene: TRBD2
CDR3 protein: CASSLFIVAGANTGELFF
CDR3 DNA: TGTGCCAGCAGCTTGTTCATCGTGGCGGGAGCGAACACCGGGGAGCTGTTTTTT

clone size: once
V gene: TRBV7-9
J gene: TRBJ2-1
D gene: -
CDR3 protein: CASSFEDEQFF
CDR3 DNA: TGTGCCAGCAGCTTTGAGGATGAGCAGTTCTTC

clone size: few
V gene: TRBV5-6
J gene: TRBJ1-2
D gene: -
CDR3 protein: CASTLEGANYGYTF
CDR3 DNA: TGTGCCAGCACCCTGGAGGGAGCTAACTATGGCTACACCTTC

clone size: -
V gene: TRBV28
J gene: TRBJ1-1
D gene: -
CDR3 protein: CASSPQSGMNTEAFF
CDR3 DNA: TGTGCCAGCAGCCCTCAATCTGGTATGAACACTGAAGCTTTCTTT

clone size: -
V gene: TRBV15
J gene: TRBJ1-1
D gene: -
CDR3 protein: CATSTLQVNTEAFF
CDR3 DNA: TGTGCCACCAGCACCCTTCAGGTGAACACTGAAGCTTTCTTT

clone size: -
V gene: TRBV10-3
J gene: TRBJ1-2
D gene: TRBD1
CDR3 protein: CAISPGQGAANYGYTF
CDR3 DNA: TGTGCCATCAGCCCCGGACAGGGGGCGGCTAACTATGGCTACACCTTC

clone size: -
V gene: TRBV30
J gene: TRBJ2-1
D gene: -
CDR3 protein: CAWMPGGNEQFF
CDR3 DNA: TGTGCCTGGATGCCAGGGGGGAATGAGCAGTTCTTC

clone size: -
V gene: TRBV6-1
J gene: TRBJ1-2
D gene: TRBD1
CDR3 protein: CASSERTGEHRGYTF
CDR3 DNA: TGTGCCAGCAGTGAACGGACAGGGGAACATCGGGGCTACACCTTC

clone size: -
V gene: TRBV7-2
J gene: TRBJ1-3
D gene: TRBD1
CDR3 protein: CASSKQGAENTIYF
CDR3 DNA: TGTGCCAGCAGCAAACAGGGGGCTGAAAACACCATATATTTT

clone size: -
V gene: TRBV11-3
J gene: TRBJ2-5
D gene: -
CDR3 protein: CASSRGQGKGETQYF
CDR3 DNA: TGTGCCAGCAGCCGCGGTCAGGGGAAGGGAGAGACCCAGTACTTC

clone size: -
V gene: TRBV6-5
J gene: TRBJ1-1
D gene: -
CDR3 protein: CASSYSTALNTEAFF
CDR3 DNA: TGTGCCAGCAGTTACTCGACAGCGCTGAACACTGAAGCTTTCTTT

clone size: once
V gene: TRBV5-4
J gene: TRBJ2-1
D gene: -
CDR3 protein: CASSLEPEPTYNEQFF
CDR3 DNA: TGTGCCAGCAGCTTGGAGCCCGAGCCAACATACAATGAGCAGTTCTTC

clone size: -
V gene: TRBV28
J gene: TRBJ2-7
D gene: -
CDR3 protein: CASSFGWRASYEQYF
CDR3 DNA: TGTGCCAGCAGTTTCGGGTGGAGGGCTTCCTACGAGCAGTACTTC

clone size: once
V gene: TRBV7-8
J gene: TRBJ1-6
D gene: -
CDR3 protein: CASSPVGPENSPLHF
CDR3 DNA: TGTGCCAGCAGCCCGGTTGGGCCGGAGAATTCACCCCTCCACTTT

clone size: -
V gene: TRBV7-9
J gene: TRBJ1-4
D gene: TRBD1
CDR3 protein: CASSLAQGRDEKLFF
CDR3 DNA: TGTGCCAGCAGCTTAGCACAGGGGAGGGATGAAAAACTGTTTTTT

clone size: -
V gene: TRBV5-1
J gene: TRBJ1-5
D gene: -
CDR3 protein: CASSPTGPNQPQHF
CDR3 DNA: TGCGCCAGCAGCCCGACAGGACCCAATCAGCCCCAGCATTTT

clone size: few
V gene: TRBV18
J gene: TRBJ2-7
D gene: -
CDR3 protein: CASSPSGFAPGDF
CDR3 DNA: TGTGCCAGCTCACCAAGCGGGTTCGCCCCCGGGGACTTC

clone size: -
V gene: TRBV10-3
J gene: TRBJ1-2
D gene: -
CDR3 protein: CATYRVNYGYTF
CDR3 DNA: TGTGCCACATACAGGGTGAACTATGGCTACACCTTC

clone size: few
V gene: TRBV7-9
J gene: TRBJ2-5
D gene: -
CDR3 protein: CASSLDALETQYF
CDR3 DNA: TGTGCCAGCAGCTTAGATGCCCTGGAGACCCAGTACTTC

clone size: -
V gene: TRBV2
J gene: TRBJ2-5
D gene: -
CDR3 protein: CASLRDSKETQYF
CDR3 DNA: TGTGCCAGCTTACGGGACTCCAAAGAGACCCAGTACTTC

clone size: few
V gene: TRBV28
J gene: TRBJ2-5
D gene: TRBD1
CDR3 protein: CASNNRGISQETQYF
CDR3 DNA: TGTGCCAGCAACAACAGGGGAATATCCCAAGAGACCCAGTACTTC

clone size: -
V gene: TRBV15
J gene: TRBJ1-5
D gene: TRBD1
CDR3 protein: CATSTVGGPRSNQPQHF
CDR3 DNA: TGTGCCACCAGCACAGTAGGGGGCCCGCGGAGCAATCAGCCCCAGCATTTT

clone size: -
V gene: TRBV7-9
J gene: TRBJ2-1
D gene: TRBD2
CDR3 protein: CASSATSGSMDEQFF
CDR3 DNA: TGTGCCAGCAGCGCTACTAGCGGGAGCATGGATGAGCAGTTCTTC

clone size: -
V gene: TRBV4-2
J gene: TRBJ2-1
D gene: TRBD2
CDR3 protein: CASSQDPGLAGYNEQFF
CDR3 DNA: TGTGCCAGCAGCCAAGATCCGGGACTAGCGGGATACAATGAGCAGTTCTTC

clone size: few
V gene: TRBV2
J gene: TRBJ2-7
D gene: TRBD1
CDR3 protein: CASSDRVSYEQYF
CDR3 DNA: TGTGCCAGCTCGGACAGGGTGTCCTACGAGCAGTACTTC

clone size: -
V gene: TRBV19
J gene: TRBJ2-2
D gene: TRBD1
CDR3 protein: CASRQGGLTGELFF
CDR3 DNA: TGTGCCAGTAGACAGGGGGGACTCACCGGGGAGCTGTTTTTT

clone size: -
V gene: TRBV4-2
J gene: TRBJ2-7
D gene: -
CDR3 protein: CASSPRTSYEQYF
CDR3 DNA: TGTGCCAGCAGCCCTAGGACCTCCTACGAGCAGTACTTC

clone size: -
V gene: TRBV5-4
J gene: TRBJ1-4
D gene: -
CDR3 protein: CASSLVNSGPNEKLFF
CDR3 DNA: TGTGCCAGCAGCTTGGTCAACAGTGGGCCTAATGAAAAACTGTTTTTT

clone size: once
V gene: TRBV11-2
J gene: TRBJ2-2
D gene: TRBD2
CDR3 protein: CASRLAGATGELFF
CDR3 DNA: TGTGCCAGCAGACTAGCGGGAGCCACCGGGGAGCTGTTTTTT

clone size: -
V gene: TRBV9
J gene: TRBJ2-5
D gene: -
CDR3 protein: CASSGPPLGSETQYF
CDR3 DNA: TGTGCCAGCAGCGGCCCCCCCCTAGGGTCGGAGACCCAGTACTTC

clone size: -
V gene: TRBV15
J gene: TRBJ2-1
D gene: -
CDR3 protein: CATRAELYNEQFF
CDR3 DNA: TGTGCCACCAGGGCAGAACTGTACAATGAGCAGTTCTTC

clone size: -
V gene: TRBV19
J gene: TRBJ1-5
D gene: -
CDR3 protein: CASSNGQGNQPQHF
CDR3 DNA: TGTGCCAGTAGTAATGGGCAGGGGAATCAGCCCCAGCATTTT

clone size: -
V gene: TRBV10-3
J gene: TRBJ2-7
D gene: TRBD1
CDR3 protein: CAIREQGAYEQYF
CDR3 DNA: TGTGCCATCAGAGAACAGGGGGCCTACGAGCAGTACTTC

clone size: -
V gene: TRBV4-1
J gene: TRBJ2-3
D gene: TRBD2
CDR3 protein: CASSQGSGGGNTDTQYF
CDR3 DNA: TGCGCCAGCAGCCAAGGAAGCGGGGGGGGCAACACAGATACGCAGTATTTT

clone size: few
V gene: TRBV9
J gene: TRBJ2-7
D gene: TRBD2
CDR3 protein: CASSVDPSLAGGLEQYF
CDR3 DNA: TGTGCCAGCAGCGTAGACCCTTCACTAGCGGGAGGGCTCGAGCAGTACTTC

clone size: -
V gene: TRBV4-1
J gene: TRBJ2-7
D gene: -
CDR3 protein: CASSQLITGRQYF
CDR3 DNA: TGCGCCAGCAGCCAACTAATAACAGGGAGACAGTACTTC

clone size: -
V gene: TRBV28
J gene: TRBJ2-3
D gene: -
CDR3 protein: CASSVGRGTDTQYF
CDR3 DNA: TGTGCCAGCAGCGTCGGTAGGGGAACAGATACGCAGTATTTT

clone size: -
V gene: TRBV6-5
J gene: TRBJ2-5
D gene: -
CDR3 protein: CASRSGTPKETQYF
CDR3 DNA: TGTGCCAGCAGATCTGGGACTCCGAAAGAGACCCAGTACTTC

clone size: -
V gene: TRBV7-6
J gene: TRBJ2-3
D gene: -
CDR3 protein: CASSLGQLTDTQYF
CDR3 DNA: TGTGCCAGCAGCTTAGGCCAGTTAACAGATACGCAGTATTTT

clone size: -
V gene: TRBV15
J gene: TRBJ2-7
D gene: -
CDR3 protein: CATSGDGSSYEQYF
CDR3 DNA: TGTGCCACCAGCGGGGACGGCAGCTCCTACGAGCAGTACTTC

clone size: -
V gene: TRBV7-9
J gene: TRBJ1-1
D gene: -
CDR3 protein: CASSSLTGINTEAFF
CDR3 DNA: TGTGCCAGCAGCTCATTAACAGGGATCAACACTGAAGCTTTCTTT

clone size: once
V gene: TRBV11-2
J gene: TRBJ1-3
D gene: -
CDR3 protein: CASSFGQGAGNTIYF
CDR3 DNA: TGTGCCAGCAGCTTTGGGCAGGGCGCCGGAAACACCATATATTTT

clone size: -
V gene: TRBV27
J gene: TRBJ1-2
D gene: -
CDR3 protein: CASRKGPYNGYTF
CDR3 DNA: TGTGCCAGCAGGAAGGGACCCTATAATGGCTACACCTTC

clone size: -
V gene: TRBV6-6
J gene: TRBJ1-5
D gene: -
CDR3 protein: CASNMGGDQPQHF
CDR3 DNA: TGTGCCAGCAACATGGGGGGGGATCAGCCCCAGCATTTT

clone size: few
V gene: TRBV11-2
J gene: TRBJ1-1
D gene: -
CDR3 protein: CASSPLGGSTEAFF
CDR3 DNA: TGTGCCAGCAGCCCACTCGGTGGGAGTACTGAAGCTTTCTTT

clone size: few
V gene: TRBV4-2
J gene: TRBJ2-1
D gene: TRBD2
CDR3 protein: CASSQAATSGYNEQFF
CDR3 DNA: TGTGCCAGCAGCCAAGCGGCGACTAGCGGATACAATGAGCAGTTCTTC

clone size: -
V gene: TRBV6-5
J gene: TRBJ2-7
D gene: -
CDR3 protein: CASSYSISGAYEQYF
CDR3 DNA: TGTGCCAGCAGTTACTCGATTTCAGGAGCCTACGAGCAGTACTTC

clone size: -
V gene: TRBV7-9
J gene: TRBJ2-7
D gene: -
CDR3 protein: CASSWSGTAYEQYF
CDR3 DNA: TGTGCCAGCAGCTGGAGTGGCACCGCCTACGAGCAGTACTTC

clone size: -
V gene: TRBV18
J gene: TRBJ1-2
D gene: TRBD1
CDR3 protein: CASSAGQGEYGYTF
CDR3 DNA: TGTGCCAGCTCAGCGGGACAGGGCGAATATGGCTACACCTTC

clone size: -
V gene: TRBV5-8
J gene: TRBJ1-2
D gene: -
CDR3 protein: CASSLGGAGYYGYTF
CDR3 DNA: TGTGCCAGCAGCTTGGGCGGAGCAGGGTACTATGGCTACACCTTC

clone size: -
V gene: TRBV5-6
J gene: TRBJ2-1
D gene: TRBD1
CDR3 protein: CASSYGTGGYNEQFF
CDR3 DNA: TGTGCCAGCAGCTACGGGACAGGGGGATACAATGAGCAGTTCTTC

clone size: -
V gene: TRBV27
J gene: TRBJ1-1
D gene: -
CDR3 protein: CASSLTGWRTEAFF
CDR3 DNA: TGTGCCAGCAGTTTGACGGGTTGGAGGACTGAAGCTTTCTTT